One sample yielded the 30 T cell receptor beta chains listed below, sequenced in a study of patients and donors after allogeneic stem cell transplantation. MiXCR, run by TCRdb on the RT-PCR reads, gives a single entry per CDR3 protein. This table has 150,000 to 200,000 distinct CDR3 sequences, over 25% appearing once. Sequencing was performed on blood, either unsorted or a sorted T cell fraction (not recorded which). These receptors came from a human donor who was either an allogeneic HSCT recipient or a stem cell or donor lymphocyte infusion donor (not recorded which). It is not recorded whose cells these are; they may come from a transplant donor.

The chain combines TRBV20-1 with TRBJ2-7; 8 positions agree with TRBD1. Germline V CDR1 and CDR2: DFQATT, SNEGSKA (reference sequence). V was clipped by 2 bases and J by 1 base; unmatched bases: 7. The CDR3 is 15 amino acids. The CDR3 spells CSARLGTGPSYEQYF. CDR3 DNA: TGCAGTGCTAGACTCGGGACAGGACCTTCCTACGAGCAGTACTTC.

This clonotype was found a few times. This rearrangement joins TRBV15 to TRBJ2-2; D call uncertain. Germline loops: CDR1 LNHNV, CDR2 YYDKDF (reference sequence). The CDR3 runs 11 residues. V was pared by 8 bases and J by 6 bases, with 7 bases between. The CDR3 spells CATLGPGELFF. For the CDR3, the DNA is TGTGCCACCTTAGGGCCCGGGGAGCTGTTTTTT.

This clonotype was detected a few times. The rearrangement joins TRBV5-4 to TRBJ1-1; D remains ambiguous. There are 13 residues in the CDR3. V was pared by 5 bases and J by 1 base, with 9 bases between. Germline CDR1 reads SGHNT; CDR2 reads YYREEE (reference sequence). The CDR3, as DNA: TGTGCCAGCAGTTCCGACTGGAACACTGAAGCTTTCTTT. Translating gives CASSSDWNTEAFF. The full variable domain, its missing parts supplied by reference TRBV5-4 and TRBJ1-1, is ETGVTQSPTHLIKTRGQQVTLRCSSQSGHNTVSWYQQALGQGPQFIFQYYREEENGRGNFPPRFSGLQFPNYSSELNVNALELDDSALYLCASSSDWNTEAFFGQGTRLTVV.

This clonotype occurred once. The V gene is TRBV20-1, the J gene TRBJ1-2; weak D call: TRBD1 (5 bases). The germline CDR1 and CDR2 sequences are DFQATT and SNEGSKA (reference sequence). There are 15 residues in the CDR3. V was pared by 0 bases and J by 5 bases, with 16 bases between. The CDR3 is CSARDDAGPLYGYTF. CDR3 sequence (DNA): TGCAGTGCTAGAGATGACGCAGGGCCCCTATATGGCTACACCTTC.

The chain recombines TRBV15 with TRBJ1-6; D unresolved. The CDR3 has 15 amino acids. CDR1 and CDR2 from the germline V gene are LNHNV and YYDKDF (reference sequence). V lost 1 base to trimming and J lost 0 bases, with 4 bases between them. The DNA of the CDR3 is TGTGCCACCAGCAGAGTAAGCTCCTATAATTCACCCCTCCACTTT. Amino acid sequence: CATSRVSSYNSPLHF.

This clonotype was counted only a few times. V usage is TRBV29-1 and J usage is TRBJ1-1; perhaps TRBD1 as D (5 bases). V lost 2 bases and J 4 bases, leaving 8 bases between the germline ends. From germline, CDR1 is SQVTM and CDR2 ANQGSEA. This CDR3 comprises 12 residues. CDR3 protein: CSVERGFTEAFF. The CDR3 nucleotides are TGCAGCGTTGAAAGGGGCTTCACTGAAGCTTTCTTT. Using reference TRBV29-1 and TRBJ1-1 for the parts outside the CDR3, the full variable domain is SAVISQKPSRDICQRGTSLTIQCQVDSQVTMMFWYRQQPGQSLTLIATANQGSEATYESGFVIDKFPISRPNLTFSTLTVSNMSPEDSSIYLCSVERGFTEAFFGQGTRLTVV.

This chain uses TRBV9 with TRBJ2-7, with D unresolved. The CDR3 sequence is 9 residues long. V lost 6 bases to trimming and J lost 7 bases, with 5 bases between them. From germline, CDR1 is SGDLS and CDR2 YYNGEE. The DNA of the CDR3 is TGTGCCAGCACCCTGGAGCAGTACTTC. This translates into CASTLEQYF.

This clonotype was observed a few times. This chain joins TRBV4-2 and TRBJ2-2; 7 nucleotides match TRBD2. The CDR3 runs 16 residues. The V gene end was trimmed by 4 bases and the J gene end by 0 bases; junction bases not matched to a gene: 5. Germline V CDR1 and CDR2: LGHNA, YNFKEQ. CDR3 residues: CASSLISGSNTGELFF. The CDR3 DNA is TGTGCCAGCAGCCTTATTAGCGGGTCGAACACCGGGGAGCTGTTTTTT.

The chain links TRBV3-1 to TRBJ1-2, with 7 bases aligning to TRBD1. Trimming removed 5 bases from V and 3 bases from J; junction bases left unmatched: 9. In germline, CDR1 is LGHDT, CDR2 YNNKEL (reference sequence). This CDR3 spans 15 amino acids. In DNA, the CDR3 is TGTGCCAGCAGCGCCCGGGACAGCGAAGACTATGGCTACACCTTC. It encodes CASSARDSEDYGYTF.

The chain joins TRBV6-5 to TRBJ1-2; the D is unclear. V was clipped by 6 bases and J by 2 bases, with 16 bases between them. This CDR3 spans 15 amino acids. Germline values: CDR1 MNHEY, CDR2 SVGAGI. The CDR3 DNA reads TGTGCCAGCAGGCCCAGCCTGGGTAAAAACTATGGCTACACCTTC. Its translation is CASRPSLGKNYGYTF.

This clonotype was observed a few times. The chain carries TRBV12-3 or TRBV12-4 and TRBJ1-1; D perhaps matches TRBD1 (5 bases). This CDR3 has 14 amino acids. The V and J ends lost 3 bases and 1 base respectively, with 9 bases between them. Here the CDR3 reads CASSFLDRNTEAFF. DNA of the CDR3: TGTGCCAGCAGTTTTCTCGACAGGAACACTGAAGCTTTCTTT.

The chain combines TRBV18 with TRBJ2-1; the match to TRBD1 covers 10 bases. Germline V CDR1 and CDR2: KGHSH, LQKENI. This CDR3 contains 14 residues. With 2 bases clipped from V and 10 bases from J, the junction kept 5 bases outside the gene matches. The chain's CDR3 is CASSPVTGGVEQFF. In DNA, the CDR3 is TGTGCCAGCTCACCAGTGACAGGGGGCGTGGAGCAGTTCTTC.

The CDR3 loop reads CASSYSRYSNQPQHF. The CDR3 DNA follows: TGTGCCAGCAGTTACTCGCGGTACAGCAATCAGCCCCAGCATTTT. The chain joins TRBV6-5 to TRBJ1-5, with D uncertain. Trimming stripped 0 bases from V and 1 base from J, with 7 bases between. CDR1 and CDR2 from the germline V gene are MNHEY and SVGAGI. The CDR3 totals 15 residues.

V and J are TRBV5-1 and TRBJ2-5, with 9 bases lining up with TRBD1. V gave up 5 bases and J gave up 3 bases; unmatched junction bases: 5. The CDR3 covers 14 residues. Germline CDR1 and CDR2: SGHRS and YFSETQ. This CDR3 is CASSHGTGKETQYF. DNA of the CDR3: TGCGCCAGCAGTCACGGGACAGGGAAAGAGACCCAGTACTTC. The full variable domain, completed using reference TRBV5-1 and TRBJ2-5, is KAGVTQTPRYLIKTRGQQVTLSCSPISGHRSVSWYQQTPGQGLQFLFEYFSETQRNKGNFPGRFSGRQFSNSRSEMNVSTLELGDSALYLCASSHGTGKETQYFGPGTRLLVL.

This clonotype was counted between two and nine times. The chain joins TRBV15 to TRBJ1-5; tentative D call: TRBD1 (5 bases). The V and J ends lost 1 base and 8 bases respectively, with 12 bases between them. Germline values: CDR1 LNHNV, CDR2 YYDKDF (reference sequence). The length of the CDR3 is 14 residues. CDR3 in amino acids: CATSRGGREKPQHF. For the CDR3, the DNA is TGTGCCACCAGCAGAGGTGGCAGGGAAAAGCCCCAGCATTTT.

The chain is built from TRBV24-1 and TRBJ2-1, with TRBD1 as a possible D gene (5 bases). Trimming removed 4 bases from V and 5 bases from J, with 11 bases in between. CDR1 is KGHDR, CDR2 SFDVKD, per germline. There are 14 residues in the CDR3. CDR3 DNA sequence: TGTGCCACCAGTGAAGCAGGGCTGGACAATGAGCAGTTCTTC. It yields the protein CATSEAGLDNEQFF.

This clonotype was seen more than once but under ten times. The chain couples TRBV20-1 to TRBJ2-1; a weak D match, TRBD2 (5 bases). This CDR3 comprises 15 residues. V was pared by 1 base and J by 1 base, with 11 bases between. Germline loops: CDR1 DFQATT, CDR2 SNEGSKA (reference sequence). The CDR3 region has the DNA TGCAGTGCTAGAGTTTTCGGGATTTCCTACAATGAGCAGTTCTTC. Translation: CSARVFGISYNEQFF.

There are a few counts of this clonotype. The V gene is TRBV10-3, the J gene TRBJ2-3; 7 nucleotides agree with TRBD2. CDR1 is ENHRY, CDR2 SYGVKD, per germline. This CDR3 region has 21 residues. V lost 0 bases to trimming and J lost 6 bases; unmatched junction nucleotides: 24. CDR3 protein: CAISESGAWTRAGYGADTQYF. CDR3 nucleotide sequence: TGTGCCATCAGTGAGTCCGGCGCCTGGACGCGAGCGGGATATGGCGCCGATACGCAGTATTTT.

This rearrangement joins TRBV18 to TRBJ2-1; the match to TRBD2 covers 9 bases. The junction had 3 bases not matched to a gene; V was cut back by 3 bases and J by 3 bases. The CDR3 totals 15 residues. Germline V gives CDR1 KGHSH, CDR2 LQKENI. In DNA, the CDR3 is TGTGCCAGCTCACCCGCTAGCGGGATCTACAATGAGCAGTTCTTC. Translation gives CASSPASGIYNEQFF.

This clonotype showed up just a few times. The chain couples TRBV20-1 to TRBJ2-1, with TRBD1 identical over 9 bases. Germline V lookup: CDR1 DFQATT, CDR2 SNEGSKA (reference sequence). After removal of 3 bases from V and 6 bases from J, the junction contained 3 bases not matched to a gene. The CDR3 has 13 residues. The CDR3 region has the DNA TGCAGTGCTAGTGGGGACAGGGCCAATGAGCAGTTCTTC. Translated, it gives CSASGDRANEQFF.

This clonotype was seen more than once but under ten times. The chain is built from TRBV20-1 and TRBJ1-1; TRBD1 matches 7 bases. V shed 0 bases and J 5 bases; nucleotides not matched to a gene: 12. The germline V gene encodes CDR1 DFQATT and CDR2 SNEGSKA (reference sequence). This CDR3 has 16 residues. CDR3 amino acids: CSARDSGTVGRTEAFF. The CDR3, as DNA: TGCAGTGCTAGAGATTCGGGGACAGTAGGGCGGACTGAAGCTTTCTTT.

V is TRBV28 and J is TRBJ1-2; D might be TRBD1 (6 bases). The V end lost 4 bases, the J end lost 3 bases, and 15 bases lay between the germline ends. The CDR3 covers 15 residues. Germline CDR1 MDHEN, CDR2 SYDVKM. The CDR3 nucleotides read TGTGCCAGCAGTTCCTACAGGGAGGAGGACTATGGCTACACCTTC. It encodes CASSSYREEDYGYTF.

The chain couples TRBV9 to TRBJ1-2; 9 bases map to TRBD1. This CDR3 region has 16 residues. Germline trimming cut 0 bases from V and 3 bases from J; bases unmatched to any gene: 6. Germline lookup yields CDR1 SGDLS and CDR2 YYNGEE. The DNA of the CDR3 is TGTGCCAGCAGCGTAGCTACGAGGACAGGGGACTATGGCTACACCTTC. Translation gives CASSVATRTGDYGYTF.

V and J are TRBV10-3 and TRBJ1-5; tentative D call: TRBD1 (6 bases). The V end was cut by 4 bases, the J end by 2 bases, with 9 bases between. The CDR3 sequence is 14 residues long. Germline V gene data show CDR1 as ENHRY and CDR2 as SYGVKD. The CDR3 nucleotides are TGTGCCATCAGTGTGGCAGGGGGCAATCAGCCCCAGCATTTT. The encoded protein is CAISVAGGNQPQHF.

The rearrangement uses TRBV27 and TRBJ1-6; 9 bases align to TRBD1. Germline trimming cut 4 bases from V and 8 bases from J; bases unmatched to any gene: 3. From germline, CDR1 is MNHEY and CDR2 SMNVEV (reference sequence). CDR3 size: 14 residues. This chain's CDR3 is CASSSGTGYSPLHF. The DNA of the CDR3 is TGTGCCAGCAGTTCCGGGACAGGGTATTCACCCCTCCACTTT.

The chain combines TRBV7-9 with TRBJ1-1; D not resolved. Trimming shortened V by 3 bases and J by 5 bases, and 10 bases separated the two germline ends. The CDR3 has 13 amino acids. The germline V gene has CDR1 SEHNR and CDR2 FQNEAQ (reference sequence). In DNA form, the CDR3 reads TGTGCCAGCAGCTTCGACCGAGGGACTGAAGCTTTCTTT. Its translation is CASSFDRGTEAFF.

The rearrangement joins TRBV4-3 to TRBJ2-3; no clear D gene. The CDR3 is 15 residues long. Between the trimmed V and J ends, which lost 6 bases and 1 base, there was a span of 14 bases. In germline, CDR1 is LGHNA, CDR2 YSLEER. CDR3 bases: TGCGCCAGCAGTCCAAGAGCCCGGGGCACAGATACGCAGTATTTT. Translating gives CASSPRARGTDTQYF.

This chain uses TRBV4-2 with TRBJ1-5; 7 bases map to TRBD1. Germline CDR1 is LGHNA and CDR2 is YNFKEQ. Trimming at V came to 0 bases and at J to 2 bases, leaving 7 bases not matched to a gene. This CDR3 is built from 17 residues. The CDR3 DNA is TGTGCCAGCAGCCAAGAACACGCGCAGGGGGGCAATCAGCCCCAGCATTTT. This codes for CASSQEHAQGGNQPQHF.

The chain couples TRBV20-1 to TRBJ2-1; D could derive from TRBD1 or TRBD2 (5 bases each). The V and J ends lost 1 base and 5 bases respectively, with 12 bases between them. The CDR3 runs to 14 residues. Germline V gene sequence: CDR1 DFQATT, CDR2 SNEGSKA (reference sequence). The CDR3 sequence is CSARAGTRDNEQFF. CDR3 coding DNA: TGCAGTGCTAGAGCCGGGACCCGAGACAATGAGCAGTTCTTC.

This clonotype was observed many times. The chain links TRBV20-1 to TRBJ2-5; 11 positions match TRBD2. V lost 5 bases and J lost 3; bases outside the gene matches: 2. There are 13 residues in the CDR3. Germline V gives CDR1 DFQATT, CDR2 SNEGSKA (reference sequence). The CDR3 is CSAPTSGKETQYF. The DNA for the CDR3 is TGCAGTGCTCCGACTAGCGGGAAAGAGACCCAGTACTTC.